This TCR beta chain was sequenced during a study of control samples from healthy donors and cancer patients. Using immunoSEQ multiplex PCR, the repertoire was profiled, and TCRdb retains in-frame clones only, with some absent. This sample carries some 150,000 clones, 96% of them seen once, and the ten largest clones take under 1.2%. Input material: blood. The source of this sequence is a woman aged 25 to 45 in good health.

The CDR3 coding sequence is TGTGCCAGCAGCACGACAGGGATACTGTTTTTT. It encodes CASSTTGILFF. This chain links TRBV2 with TRBJ1-4; TRBD1 matches at 7 bases. The CDR3 is 11 amino acids. Unmatched junction bases numbered 5, after V lost 6 bases and J lost 13 bases. Germline CDR1 and CDR2: SNHLY and FYNNEI.